This T cell receptor (beta chain) was retrieved from a study of cytomegalovirus exposure and HLA in healthy donors. Clones were read by immunoSEQ multiplex PCR, and TCRdb kept only the in-frame ones, dropping some. The profile covers over 90,000 clones, with roughly 95% appearing a single time and roughly 0.9% taken by the ten largest. Trimming removed 3 bases from V and 0 bases from J, with 9 bases in between. Germline V gene sequence: CDR1 GTSNPN, CDR2 SVGIG (reference sequence). The CDR3 extends over 14 amino acids. Study findings and constraints: Clusters of TCRs from the first cohort tended to co-occur in the approximately 120 validation repertoires (as a later analysis found). CMV antigen specificity of a few CMV-associated chains was confirmed in vitro.

This clone was seen just once. The antigen is not known. The TCR was taken from a woman in her late teens or twenties in good health and CMV-seronegative. This chain joins TRBV30 and TRBJ1-3; unclear D gene. Sequencing used PBMCs. In DNA form, the CDR3 reads TGTGCCTGGAGAGAGGTCAGCTCTGGAAACACCATATATTTT. Translated, it gives CAWREVSSGNTIYF.